This TCR beta chain originates from a study of post-analysis software for immune sequencing data. Researchers reported that TCR beta cDNA libraries carried unique molecular identifiers. One entry per CDR3 protein, called by TCRdb with MiXCR from the PCR reads. Of approximately 360,000 distinct CDR3 sequences in the sample, roughly 35% were seen once. The sample taken for sequencing was blood. This receptor was obtained from a girl aged 10 to 17 with multiple sclerosis.

Here the CDR3 DNA reads TGCGCCAGCAGCTCTGGGACAGACTTAGGGAGTTCGGGGGAATTTCGGTTCTTC. Translated, it gives CASSSGTDLGSSGEFRFF. The chain is built from TRBV5-1 and TRBJ2-1, with a possible D match to TRBD1 (7 bases). Germline CDR1 reads SGHRS; CDR2 reads YFSETQ. The ends were cut back, 3 bases at V and 15 bases at J, with 34 bases in the middle. The CDR3 consists of 18 residues.